The 21 T cell receptor beta chains given below trace back to one sample, sequenced in a study of OX40 agonist ivuxolimab in advanced cancers. The assay was immunoSEQ multiplex PCR, and TCRdb's table has in-frame clones only and misses some. The data contain under 35,000 clones, roughly 82% of them seen just once; the ten biggest clones take up less than 25%. The sample consisted of CD4+ or CD8+ T cells sorted from blood, taken in a trial of the OX40 agonist ivuxolimab. These receptors came from an adult with an advanced solid tumor such as melanoma, head and neck, liver or kidney cancer.

This chain links TRBV7-2 with TRBJ1-1; a possible D gene is TRBD1 (5 bases). CDR1 is SGHTA and CDR2 is FQGNSA in the germline V gene. The CDR3 length is 15 residues. V lost 1 base to trimming and J lost 1 base, with 10 bases between them. The CDR3 nucleotides are TGTGCCAGCAGCTTAGATGGGGCATGGAACACTGAAGCTTTCTTT. It encodes CASSLDGAWNTEAFF.

This clone was picked up one time. The junction departs from the called germline gene at one end, perhaps through a read error. The rearrangement uses TRBV7-9 and TRBJ2-7, with TRBD1 matching 9 bases. The CDR3 is 17 amino acids. Germline V CDR1 and CDR2: SEHNR, FQNEAQ (reference sequence). This CDR3 is CASSQEMGTGRIGEQYF. In DNA, the CDR3 is TGCGCCAGCAGCCAAGAAATGGGGACAGGGCGAATAGGGGAGCAGTACTTC. The entire variable domain, with the rest obtained from reference TRBV7-9 and TRBJ2-7, is as follows: DTGVSQNPRHKITKRGQNVTFRCDPISEHNRLYWYRQTLGQGPEFLTYFQNEAQLEKSRLLSDRFSAERPKGSFSTLEIQRTEQGDSAMYLCASSQEMGTGRIGEQYFGPGTRLTVT.

This clone was counted between two and nine times. The chain joins TRBV4-1 to TRBJ2-5, with 12 bases lining up with TRBD2. Germline-derived CDR1 and CDR2 are MGHRA and YSYEKL. The J segment lost 3 bases and the V segment lost 2 bases, leaving 4 bases of the junction unmatched. The CDR3 contains 16 residues. Written as DNA, the CDR3 is TGCGCCAGCAGCCAACAGACTAGCGGGGGAAAAGAGACCCAGTACTTC. Residues: CASSQQTSGGKETQYF.

V is TRBV15 and J is TRBJ2-5; D possibly corresponds to TRBD1 (5 bases). Germline CDR1 and CDR2: LNHNV and YYDKDF (reference sequence). V was shortened by 3 bases and J by 5 bases, with 10 bases between the two germline ends. CDR3 length: 13 residues. This chain's CDR3 is CATSRTAWETQYF. CDR3 sequence (DNA): TGTGCCACCAGCAGGACAGCCTGGGAGACCCAGTACTTC.

Points on this clone: Other DNA variants within this sample encode the same CDR3. V gene TRBV18 combines with J gene TRBJ2-5, with D uncertain. The CDR3 is 11 residues long. Germline V lookup: CDR1 KGHSH, CDR2 LQKENI. Trimming stripped 3 bases from V and 1 base from J, with 0 bases between. CDR3 residues: CASSPQETQYF. DNA of the CDR3: TGTGCCAGCTCACCCCAAGAGACCCAGTACTTC.

The gene calls are TRBV4-3 and TRBJ2-1; maybe TRBD2 (6 bases). V shed 4 bases and J shed 3 bases, with 10 bases lying between them. Germline values: CDR1 LGHNA, CDR2 YSLEER. CDR3 length: 14 amino acids. The DNA for the CDR3 is TGCGCCAGCAGCCGGCGGGATTACTACAATGAGCAGTTCTTC. Protein product: CASSRRDYYNEQFF.

The rearrangement links TRBV4-3 to TRBJ2-1; TRBD2 matches 12 bases. The CDR3 is 15 residues long. The V segment lost 3 bases and the J segment 10 bases; nucleotides outside the gene matches: 7. The V gene's germline CDR1 is LGHNA and CDR2 YSLEER. DNA for the CDR3: TGCGCCAGCAGCCAGAACTCCGGGACTAGCGGGGAGCAGTTCTTC. This codes for CASSQNSGTSGEQFF.

V gene TRBV6-5 combines with J gene TRBJ2-1; 7 positions match TRBD1. Trimming removed 5 bases from V and 2 bases from J; junction bases left unmatched: 6. Germline V lookup: CDR1 MNHEY, CDR2 SVGAGI. The CDR3 sequence is 15 residues long. In DNA, the CDR3 is TGTGCCAGCAGTCCGACGGACAGGACCTACAATGAGCAGTTCTTC. Protein product: CASSPTDRTYNEQFF.

The chain recombines TRBV7-2 with TRBJ1-2, with D perhaps TRBD1 (5 bases). This CDR3 comprises 14 residues. The V end was cut by 5 bases, the J end by 2 bases, with 12 bases between. Germline CDR1 and CDR2: SGHTA and FQGNSA. As DNA, the CDR3 is TGTGCCAGCAGCCCCGGGACGGAAAACTATGGCTACACCTTC. Residues: CASSPGTENYGYTF.

Within the sample, this clone is medium-sized. The rearrangement joins TRBV28 to TRBJ2-2; possible D gene TRBD2, 5 bases. The V and J ends lost 6 bases and 6 bases respectively, with 5 bases between them. CDR1 is MDHEN, CDR2 SYDVKM, per germline. This CDR3 is 11 amino acids long. CDR3 coding DNA: TGTGCCAGCAGGCGGGCCGGGGAGCTGTTTTTT. It yields the protein CASRRAGELFF.

DNA for the CDR3: TGTGCCAGCACCAAATCAGGGGGCTTCTGGACCGGGGAGCTGTTTTTT. This sequence encodes CASTKSGGFWTGELFF. The chain links TRBV5-4 to TRBJ2-2; 8 bases align to TRBD1. This CDR3 comprises 16 residues. CDR1 is SGHNT, CDR2 YYREEE, per germline (reference sequence). V lost 6 bases, J lost 5 bases, and 12 bases stayed unmatched.

This clone was recorded only once. The chain recombines TRBV15 with TRBJ2-3, with D perhaps TRBD2 (6 bases). In germline, CDR1 is LNHNV, CDR2 YYDKDF (reference sequence). The V end was cut by 2 bases, the J end by 6 bases, with 15 bases between. CDR3 length equals 15 residues. CDR3 amino acids: CATSRRSGQQDTQYF. In nucleotides, the CDR3 is TGTGCCACCAGCAGACGAAGCGGGCAGCAGGATACGCAGTATTTT. Supplemented by reference TRBV15 and TRBJ2-3, the full variable domain reads DAMVIQNPRYQVTQFGKPVTLSCSQTLNHNVMYWYQQKSSQAPKLLFHYYDKDFNNEADTPDNFQSRRPNTSFCFLDIRSPGLGDTAMYLCATSRRSGQQDTQYFGPGTRLTVL.

This chain connects TRBV6-6 to TRBJ2-7; D call uncertain. Trimming removed 6 bases at V and 0 bases at J, with 15 bases between. The CDR3 length is 15 residues. In germline, CDR1 is MNHNY, CDR2 SVGAGI (reference sequence). DNA for the CDR3: TGTGCCAGCAGACCGGACGACTCTAGCTCCTACGAGCAGTACTTC. Its translation: CASRPDDSSSYEQYF.

The chain combines TRBV10-3 with TRBJ2-3, with TRBD2 matching over 9 bases. V lost 3 bases to trimming and J lost 9 bases; unmatched junction nucleotides: 13. The CDR3 totals 16 residues. Germline V gene data show CDR1 as ENHRY and CDR2 as SYGVKD. The CDR3 DNA is TGTGCCATCAGTGAAGTACGGACTAGCGACCCGGGGACGCAGTATTTT. It yields the protein CAISEVRTSDPGTQYF.

The chain combines TRBV6-1 with TRBJ2-2; D is undetermined. The CDR3 covers 13 residues. Germline CDR1 MNHNS, CDR2 SASEGT. V lost 4 bases and J 5 bases, leaving 8 bases between the germline ends. DNA of the CDR3: TGTGCCAGCAGTGCTTGGGAAACCGGGGAGCTGTTTTTT. Its translation: CASSAWETGELFF.

The J gene is TRBJ1-2, the V gene TRBV19; D gene uncertain. Germline CDR1 reads LNHDA; CDR2 reads SQIVND (reference sequence). V was pared by 4 bases and J by 4 bases, with 7 bases between. This CDR3 contains 12 residues. CDR3 residues: CASSRWGYGYTF. The CDR3 region has the DNA TGTGCCAGTAGTAGGTGGGGCTATGGCTACACCTTC.

The gene calls are TRBV27 and TRBJ2-5; D is undetermined. The CDR3 runs 14 residues. V was pared by 3 bases and J by 5 bases, with 13 bases between. Germline V gives CDR1 MNHEY, CDR2 SMNVEV (reference sequence). The CDR3 sequence: CASSLNSLSETQYF. Written as DNA, the CDR3 is TGTGCCAGCAGTTTGAACAGCCTTTCGGAGACCCAGTACTTC.

The V and J genes are TRBV27 and TRBJ1-5, with D possibly being TRBD1 (5 bases). Trimming took 6 bases from V and 7 from J, leaving 25 bases between them. The CDR3 contains 17 residues. The germline CDR1 and CDR2 sequences are MNHEY and SMNVEV (reference sequence). The CDR3: CASRLYGDPRRIQPQHF. The DNA for the CDR3 is TGTGCCAGCAGACTTTATGGGGACCCACGACGGATCCAGCCCCAGCATTTT.

The chain recombines TRBV4-1 with TRBJ2-4; 7 bases fit TRBD2. The CDR3 runs to 19 residues. Trimming at V came to 1 base and at J to 2 bases, leaving 14 bases not matched to a gene. The germline V gene has CDR1 MGHRA and CDR2 YSYEKL. The CDR3 nucleotides are TGCGCCAGCAGCCAAGGGTATGTCCCGGGGCGGGAGACCAAAAACATTCAGTACTTC. Its protein is CASSQGYVPGRETKNIQYF.

This clone was counted between two and nine times. The J gene is TRBJ1-3, the V gene TRBV7-9; D not resolved. V shed 5 bases and J shed 0 bases, with 8 bases lying between them. The CDR3 contains 14 residues. Germline V gene lookup returns CDR1 SEHNR and CDR2 FQNEAQ (reference sequence). The CDR3 sequence is CASSPGNSGNTIYF. The CDR3, as DNA: TGTGCCAGCAGCCCCGGGAACTCTGGAAACACCATATATTTT.

The chain combines TRBV5-4 with TRBJ2-5; 8 bases are a match to TRBD2. This CDR3 spans 15 amino acids. V dropped 3 bases and J dropped 3; count of bases not matched to a gene: 7. From germline, CDR1 is SGHNT and CDR2 YYREEE (reference sequence). CDR3 nucleotide sequence: TGTGCCAGCAGCTCGGTAGCGGGATCCGAAGAGACCCAGTACTTC. Residues: CASSSVAGSEETQYF.